This TCR beta chain was identified in a study of T cells expressing NK-cell markers. Germline CDR1 SNHLY, CDR2 FYNNEI. The CDR3 has 15 amino acids. No DNA is given; TCRdb re-called the 5' RACE reads and lists each CDR3 protein once. The sample table includes 450,000 to 600,000 distinct CDR3 sequences. The chain links TRBV2 to TRBJ2-2; the TCRdb call, TRBD2, lacks DNA for checking. This clonotype was sampled from a man between 18 and 29 years old in good health. Material for sequencing was blood T cells: a sorted CD56 or NKG2C T cell subset, CD4+ or CD8+ T cells, or bulk PBMC T cells (not recorded which). CDR3 region: CASSEVRADTGELFF.